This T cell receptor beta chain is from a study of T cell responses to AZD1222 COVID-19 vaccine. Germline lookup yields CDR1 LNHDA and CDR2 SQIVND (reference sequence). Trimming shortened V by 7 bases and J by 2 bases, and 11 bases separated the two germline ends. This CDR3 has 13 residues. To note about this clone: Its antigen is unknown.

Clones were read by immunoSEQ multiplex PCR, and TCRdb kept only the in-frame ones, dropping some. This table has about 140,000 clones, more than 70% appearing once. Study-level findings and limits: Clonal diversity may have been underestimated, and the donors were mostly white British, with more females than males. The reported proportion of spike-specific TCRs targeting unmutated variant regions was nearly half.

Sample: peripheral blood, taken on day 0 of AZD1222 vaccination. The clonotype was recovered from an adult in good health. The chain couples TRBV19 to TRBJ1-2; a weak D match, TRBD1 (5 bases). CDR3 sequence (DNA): TGTGCCAGTACAAACAGGAGAAACTATGGCTACACCTTC. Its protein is CASTNRRNYGYTF. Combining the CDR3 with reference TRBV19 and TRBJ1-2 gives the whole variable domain DGGITQSPKYLFRKEGQNVTLSCEQNLNHDAMYWYRQDPGQGLRLIYYSQIVNDFQKGDIAEGYSVSREKKESFPLTVTSAQKNPTAFYLCASTNRRNYGYTFGSGTRLTVV.